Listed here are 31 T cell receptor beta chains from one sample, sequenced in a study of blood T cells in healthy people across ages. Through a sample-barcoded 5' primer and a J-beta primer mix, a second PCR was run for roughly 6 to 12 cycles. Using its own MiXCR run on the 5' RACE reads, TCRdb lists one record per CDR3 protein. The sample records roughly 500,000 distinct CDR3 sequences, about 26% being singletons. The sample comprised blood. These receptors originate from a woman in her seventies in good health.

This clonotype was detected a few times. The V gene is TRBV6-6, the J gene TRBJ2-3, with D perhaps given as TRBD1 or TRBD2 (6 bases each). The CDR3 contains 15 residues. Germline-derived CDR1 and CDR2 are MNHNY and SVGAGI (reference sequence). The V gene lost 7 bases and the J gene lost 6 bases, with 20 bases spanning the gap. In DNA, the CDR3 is TGTGCCAGCATTTCCGGGGGCGCGGGGTCGGATACGCAGTATTTT. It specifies CASISGGAGSDTQYF.

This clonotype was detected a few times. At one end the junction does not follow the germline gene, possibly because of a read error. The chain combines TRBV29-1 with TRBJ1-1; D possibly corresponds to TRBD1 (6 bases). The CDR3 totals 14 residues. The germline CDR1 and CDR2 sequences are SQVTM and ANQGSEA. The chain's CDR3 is CSVLQGGGNTEAFF. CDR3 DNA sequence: TGCAGCGTTCTACAGGGAGGAGGGAACACCGAAGCTTTCTTT.

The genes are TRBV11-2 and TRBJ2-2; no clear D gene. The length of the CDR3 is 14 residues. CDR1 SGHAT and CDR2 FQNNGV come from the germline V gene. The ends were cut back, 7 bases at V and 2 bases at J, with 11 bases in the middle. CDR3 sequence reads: CASKRDYNTGELFF. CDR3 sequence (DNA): TGTGCCAGCAAAAGGGATTACAACACCGGGGAGCTGTTTTTT.

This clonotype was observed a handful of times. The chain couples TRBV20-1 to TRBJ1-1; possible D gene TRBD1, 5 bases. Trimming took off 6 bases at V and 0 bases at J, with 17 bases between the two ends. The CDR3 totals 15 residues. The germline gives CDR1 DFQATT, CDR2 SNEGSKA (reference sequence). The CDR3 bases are TGCAGTGCCGGCGGGGGGTCGGCCATGAACACTGAAGCTTTCTTT. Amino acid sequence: CSAGGGSAMNTEAFF.

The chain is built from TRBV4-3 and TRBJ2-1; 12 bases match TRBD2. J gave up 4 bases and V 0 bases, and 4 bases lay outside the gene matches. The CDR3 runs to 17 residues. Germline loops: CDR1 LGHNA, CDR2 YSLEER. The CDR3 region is CASSQETSGGLYNEQFF. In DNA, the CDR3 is TGCGCCAGCAGCCAAGAGACTAGCGGGGGCCTATACAATGAGCAGTTCTTC.

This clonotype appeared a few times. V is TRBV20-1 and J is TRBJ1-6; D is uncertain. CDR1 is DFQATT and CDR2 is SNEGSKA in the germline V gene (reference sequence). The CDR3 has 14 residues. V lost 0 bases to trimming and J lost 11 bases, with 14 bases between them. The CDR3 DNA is TGCAGTGCTAGAGATCGGGTTGGAAAGACACCCCTCCACTTT. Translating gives CSARDRVGKTPLHF.

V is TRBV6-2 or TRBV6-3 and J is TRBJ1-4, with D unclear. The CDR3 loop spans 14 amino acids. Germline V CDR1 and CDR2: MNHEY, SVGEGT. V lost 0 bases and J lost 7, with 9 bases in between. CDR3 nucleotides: TGTGCCAGCAGTTACTCGAACGGGATTGAAAAACTGTTTTTT. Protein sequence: CASSYSNGIEKLFF.

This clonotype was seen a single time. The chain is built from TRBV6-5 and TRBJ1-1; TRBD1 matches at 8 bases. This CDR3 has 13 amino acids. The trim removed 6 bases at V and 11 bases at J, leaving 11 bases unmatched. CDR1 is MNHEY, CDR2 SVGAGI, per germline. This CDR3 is CASRNTDRGEAFF. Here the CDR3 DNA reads TGTGCCAGCAGAAACACCGACAGGGGAGAGGCTTTCTTT.

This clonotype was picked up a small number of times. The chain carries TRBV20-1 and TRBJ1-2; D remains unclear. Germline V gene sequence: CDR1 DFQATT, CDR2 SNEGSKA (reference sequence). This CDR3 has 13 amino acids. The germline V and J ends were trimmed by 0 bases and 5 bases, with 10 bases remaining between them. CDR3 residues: CSAREAGSYGYTF. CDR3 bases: TGCAGTGCTAGAGAGGCAGGTAGTTATGGCTACACCTTC.

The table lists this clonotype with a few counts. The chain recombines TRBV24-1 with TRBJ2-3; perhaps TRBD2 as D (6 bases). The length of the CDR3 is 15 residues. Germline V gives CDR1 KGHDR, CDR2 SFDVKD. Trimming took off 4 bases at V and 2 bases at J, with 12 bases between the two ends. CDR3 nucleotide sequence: TGTGCCACCAGTGAACTTGGGACTTACACAGATACGCAGTATTTT. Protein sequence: CATSELGTYTDTQYF.

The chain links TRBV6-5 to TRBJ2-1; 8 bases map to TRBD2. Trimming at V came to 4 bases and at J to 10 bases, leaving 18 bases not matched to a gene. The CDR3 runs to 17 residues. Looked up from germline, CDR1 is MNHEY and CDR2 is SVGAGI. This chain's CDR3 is CASSSPPRTSRVEEQFF. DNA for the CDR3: TGTGCCAGCAGTTCCCCCCCCAGGACTAGCAGGGTAGAGGAGCAGTTCTTC.

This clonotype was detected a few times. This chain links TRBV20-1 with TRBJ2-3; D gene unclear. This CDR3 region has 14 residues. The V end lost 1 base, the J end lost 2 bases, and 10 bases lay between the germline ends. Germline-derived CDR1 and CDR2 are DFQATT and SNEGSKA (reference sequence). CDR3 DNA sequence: TGCAGTGCTAGAGCTGGTCTGATCACAGATACGCAGTATTTT. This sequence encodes CSARAGLITDTQYF.

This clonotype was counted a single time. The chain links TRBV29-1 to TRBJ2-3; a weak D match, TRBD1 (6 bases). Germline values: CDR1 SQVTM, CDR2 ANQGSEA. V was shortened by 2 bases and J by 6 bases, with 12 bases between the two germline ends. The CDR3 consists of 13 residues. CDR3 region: CSVEKGTPDTQYF. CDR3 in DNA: TGCAGCGTTGAAAAGGGGACACCCGATACGCAGTATTTT.

The CDR3 reads CASSLPLGTSSTGELFF. CDR3 coding DNA: TGCGCCAGCAGCCTCCCCCTGGGGACAAGTTCTACCGGGGAGCTGTTTTTT. The chain carries TRBV4-3 and TRBJ2-2; D perhaps matches TRBD1 (6 bases). This CDR3 has 17 amino acids. The germline CDR1 and CDR2 sequences are LGHNA and YSLEER. Trimming left V 4 bases short and J 5 bases short, with 20 bases between.

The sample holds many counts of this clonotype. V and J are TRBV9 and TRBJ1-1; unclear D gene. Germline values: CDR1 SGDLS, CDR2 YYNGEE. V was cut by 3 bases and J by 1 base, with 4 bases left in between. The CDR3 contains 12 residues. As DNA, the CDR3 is TGTGCCAGCAGCGCGCAGAACACTGAAGCTTTCTTT. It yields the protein CASSAQNTEAFF. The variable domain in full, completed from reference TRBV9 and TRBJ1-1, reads DSGVTQTPKHLITATGQRVTLRCSPRSGDLSVYWYQQSLDQGLQFLIQYYNGEERAKGNILERFSAQQFPDLHSELNLSSLELGDSALYFCASSAQNTEAFFGQGTRLTVV.

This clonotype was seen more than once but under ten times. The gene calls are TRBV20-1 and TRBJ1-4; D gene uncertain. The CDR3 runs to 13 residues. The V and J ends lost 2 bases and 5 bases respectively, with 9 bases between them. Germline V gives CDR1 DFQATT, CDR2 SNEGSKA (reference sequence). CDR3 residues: CSARITSNEKLFF. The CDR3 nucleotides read TGCAGTGCTAGAATCACATCAAATGAAAAACTGTTTTTT.

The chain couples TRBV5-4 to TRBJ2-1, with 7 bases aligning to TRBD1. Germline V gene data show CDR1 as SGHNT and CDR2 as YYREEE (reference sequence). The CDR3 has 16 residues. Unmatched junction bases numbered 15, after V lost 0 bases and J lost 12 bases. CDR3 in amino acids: CASSLDSSTGSGGQFF. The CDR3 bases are TGTGCCAGCAGCTTGGATTCGAGTACGGGTTCAGGGGGGCAGTTCTTC.

The chain's CDR3 is CASSQAQGHYGYTF. The CDR3 DNA reads as TGCGCCAGCAGCCAAGCACAGGGTCACTATGGCTACACCTTC. The chain links TRBV4-3 to TRBJ1-2; tentatively, D is TRBD1 (6 bases). CDR3 length: 14 residues. Germline V gene data show CDR1 as LGHNA and CDR2 as YSLEER. The V gene lost 1 base and the J gene lost 3 bases, with 9 bases spanning the gap.

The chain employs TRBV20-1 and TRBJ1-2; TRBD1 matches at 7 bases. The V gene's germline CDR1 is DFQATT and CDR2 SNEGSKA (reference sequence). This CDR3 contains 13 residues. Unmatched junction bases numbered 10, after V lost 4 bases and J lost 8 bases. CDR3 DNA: TGCAGTGCTATTAGACAGGGTAGTTGGGGCTACACCTTC. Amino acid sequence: CSAIRQGSWGYTF.

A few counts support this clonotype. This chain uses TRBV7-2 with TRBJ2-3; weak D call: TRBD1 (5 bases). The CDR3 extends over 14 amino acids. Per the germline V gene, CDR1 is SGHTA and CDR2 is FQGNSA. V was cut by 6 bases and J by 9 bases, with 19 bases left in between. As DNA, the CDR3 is TGTGCCAGCAGACCTCCGGACCAGGGTCTCACGCAGTATTTT. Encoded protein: CASRPPDQGLTQYF.

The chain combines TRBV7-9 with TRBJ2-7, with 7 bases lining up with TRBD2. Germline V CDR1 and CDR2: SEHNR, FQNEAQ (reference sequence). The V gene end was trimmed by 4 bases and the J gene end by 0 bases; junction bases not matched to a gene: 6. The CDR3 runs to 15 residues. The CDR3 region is CASSSAGDPSYEQYF. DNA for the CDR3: TGTGCCAGCAGCTCCGCGGGGGACCCCTCCTACGAGCAGTACTTC.

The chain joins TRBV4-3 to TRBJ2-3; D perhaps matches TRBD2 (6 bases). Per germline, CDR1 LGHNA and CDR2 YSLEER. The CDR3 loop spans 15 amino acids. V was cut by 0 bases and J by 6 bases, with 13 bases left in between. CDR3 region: CASSQDDGSLDTQYF. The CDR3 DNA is TGCGCCAGCAGCCAAGATGACGGGAGTTTGGATACGCAGTATTTT.

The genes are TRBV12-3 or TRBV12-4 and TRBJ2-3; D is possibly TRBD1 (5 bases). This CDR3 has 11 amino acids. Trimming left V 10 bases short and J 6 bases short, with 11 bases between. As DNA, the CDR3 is TGTGCCACCCAGGGCCCCGATACGCAGTATTTT. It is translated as CATQGPDTQYF.

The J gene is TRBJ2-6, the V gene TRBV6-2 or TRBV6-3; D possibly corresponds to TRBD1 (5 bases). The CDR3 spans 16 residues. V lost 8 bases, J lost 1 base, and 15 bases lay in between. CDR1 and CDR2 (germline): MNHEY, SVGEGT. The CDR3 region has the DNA TGTGCCAGCGAAGGGCAGGGAAAGTCTGGGGCCAACGTCCTGACTTTC. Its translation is CASEGQGKSGANVLTF.

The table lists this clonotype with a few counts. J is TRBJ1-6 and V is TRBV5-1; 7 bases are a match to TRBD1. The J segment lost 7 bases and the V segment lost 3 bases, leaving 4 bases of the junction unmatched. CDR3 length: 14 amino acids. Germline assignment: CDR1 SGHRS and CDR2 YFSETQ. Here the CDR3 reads CASSSQGINSPLHF. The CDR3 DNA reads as TGCGCCAGCAGCTCACAGGGGATCAATTCACCCCTCCACTTT.

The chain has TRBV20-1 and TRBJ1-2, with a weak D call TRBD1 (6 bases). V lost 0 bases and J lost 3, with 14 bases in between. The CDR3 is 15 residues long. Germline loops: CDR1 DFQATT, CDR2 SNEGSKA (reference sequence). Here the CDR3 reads CSARDYIGGDYGYTF. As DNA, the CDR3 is TGCAGTGCTAGAGATTATATCGGGGGCGACTATGGCTACACCTTC.

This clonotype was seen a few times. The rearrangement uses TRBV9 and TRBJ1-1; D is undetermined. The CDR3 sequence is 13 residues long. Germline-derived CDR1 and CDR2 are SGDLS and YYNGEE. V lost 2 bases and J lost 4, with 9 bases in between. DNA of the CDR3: TGTGCCAGCAGCGTCGGCCCTGGCACTGAAGCTTTCTTT. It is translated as CASSVGPGTEAFF.

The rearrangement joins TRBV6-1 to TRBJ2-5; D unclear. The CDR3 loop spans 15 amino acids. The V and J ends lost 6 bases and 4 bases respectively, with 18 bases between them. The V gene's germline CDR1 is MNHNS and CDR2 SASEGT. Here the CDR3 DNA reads TGTGCCAGCAGCAACCCGAGCAGCAATGGAGAGACCCAGTACTTC. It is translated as CASSNPSSNGETQYF.

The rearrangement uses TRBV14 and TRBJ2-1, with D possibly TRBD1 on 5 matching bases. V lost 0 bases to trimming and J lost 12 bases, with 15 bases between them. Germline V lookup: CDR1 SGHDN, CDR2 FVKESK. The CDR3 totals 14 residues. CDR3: CASSQDLTVRAQFF. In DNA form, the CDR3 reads TGTGCCAGCAGCCAAGATTTGACAGTCCGGGCGCAGTTCTTC.

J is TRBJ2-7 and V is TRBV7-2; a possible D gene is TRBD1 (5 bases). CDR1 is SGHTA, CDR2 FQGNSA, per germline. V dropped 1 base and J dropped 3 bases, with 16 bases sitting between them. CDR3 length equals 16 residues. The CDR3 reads CASSLDLSQGLYEQYF. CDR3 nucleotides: TGTGCCAGCAGCTTAGACCTGAGTCAGGGCCTCTACGAGCAGTACTTC. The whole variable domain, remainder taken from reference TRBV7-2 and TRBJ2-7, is GAGVSQSPSNKVTEKGKDVELRCDPISGHTALYWYRQSLGQGLEFLIYFQGNSAPDKSGLPSDRFSAERTGGSVSTLTIQRTQQEDSAVYLCASSLDLSQGLYEQYFGPGTRLTVT.

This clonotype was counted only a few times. The DNA for the CDR3 is TGCAGCGCGCTCAAAGGGACAGGGAGACGGAACACTGAAGCTTTCTTT. Translation gives CSALKGTGRRNTEAFF. V and J are TRBV29-1 and TRBJ1-1, with 9 bases identical to TRBD1. Unmatched junction bases numbered 13, after V lost 7 bases and J lost 1 base. The germline gives CDR1 SQVTM, CDR2 ANQGSEA. The CDR3 length is 16 residues.